A single T cell receptor beta chain is shown here with its context. With the 5' RACE reads reprocessed, TCRdb shows one record per CDR3 protein and no DNA. The table for this sample gives a few hundred thousand distinct CDR3 sequences. This sample was taken from a study of T cells expressing NK-cell markers. Looked up from germline, CDR1 is SGHAT and CDR2 is FQNNGV. This CDR3 comprises 14 residues. The chain uses TRBV11-2 and TRBJ1-2; TCRdb names TRBD1, which stays unverified in the absence of DNA. The specimen sequenced was blood T cells: a sorted CD56 or NKG2C T cell subset, CD4+ or CD8+ T cells, or bulk PBMC T cells (not recorded which). This TCR was recovered from a man between 18 and 69 years old in good health. This CDR3 reads CASSPPDRIRGYTF.